A single sample gave rise to the 27 T cell receptor beta chains below, sequenced in a study of Graves' ophthalmopathy and Graves' hyperthyroidism. Using RNA transcripts, the TCR beta CDR3 regions were amplified. An initial RT-PCR round employing HTBI primers preceded a second-round multiplex PCR. A single record per CDR3 protein comes from TCRdb applying MiXCR to the multiplex PCR reads. Found here are roughly 1.1 million distinct CDR3 sequences, 35% to 45% of them singletons; the top ten hold more than 9.5%. Sequencing was performed on peripheral blood or thyroid tissue (not recorded which). These TCRs come from an adult man with Graves' hyperthyroidism.

Only one count was recorded for this clonotype. The chain recombines TRBV7-9 with TRBJ2-7, with no clear D. The germline V gene encodes CDR1 SEHNR and CDR2 FQNEAQ (reference sequence). CDR3 size: 17 residues. V dropped 0 bases and J dropped 2 bases, with 17 bases sitting between them. CDR3: CASSLAGLYGYTYEQYF. CDR3 bases: TGTGCCAGCAGCTTAGCGGGTCTTTATGGCTACACCTACGAGCAGTACTTC.

A word on this clonotype: One junction end disagrees with the germline gene, perhaps due to a read error. The J gene is TRBJ2-6, the V gene TRBV11-2; D ambiguous. The CDR3 runs to 15 residues. Germline V gene data show CDR1 as SGHAT and CDR2 as FQNNGV. The CDR3 nucleotides are TGTGCCAGCAGCTTAGTGGTCTCTGGGGACAACGTCCTGACTTTC. It is translated as CASSLVVSGDNVLTF.

This clonotype was detected a few times. This chain connects TRBV6-4 to TRBJ2-6; D uncertain. Trimming removed 2 bases from V and 1 base from J, with 6 bases in between. The V gene's germline CDR1 is MRHNA and CDR2 SNTAGT. The CDR3 runs 15 residues. The CDR3 here is CASSDKASGANVLTF. The CDR3 region has the DNA TGTGCCAGCAGTGACAAGGCGTCTGGGGCCAACGTCCTGACTTTC.

The chain couples TRBV20-1 to TRBJ1-1, with D unclear. V dropped 0 bases and J dropped 4 bases, with 15 bases sitting between them. CDR1 and CDR2 from the germline V gene are DFQATT and SNEGSKA (reference sequence). CDR3 length: 15 amino acids. This CDR3 reads CSARDPLSGGTEAFF. The CDR3 coding sequence is TGCAGTGCTAGAGATCCCCTCTCCGGTGGCACTGAAGCTTTCTTT.

The rearrangement uses TRBV24-1 and TRBJ1-5, with D perhaps matching TRBD1 (5 bases). The CDR3 length is 16 residues. Germline V gene sequence: CDR1 KGHDR, CDR2 SFDVKD. V lost 4 bases and J lost 2, with 14 bases in between. The CDR3 is CATSDPLGGGNQPQHF. CDR3 DNA: TGTGCCACCAGTGACCCATTGGGAGGGGGCAATCAGCCCCAGCATTTT.

V usage is TRBV10-2 and J usage is TRBJ2-5, with no clear D. The germline CDR1 and CDR2 sequences are WSHSY and SAAADI. V was pared by 7 bases and J by 3 bases, with 15 bases between. CDR3 length: 14 residues. The DNA for the CDR3 is TGCGCCAGCACGGGCTTAGGTTTTGAAGAGACCCAGTACTTC. Translating it yields CASTGLGFEETQYF.

CDR3 loop: CASSLVAGTGNYEQYF. The CDR3 DNA reads as TGTGCCAGCAGCTTAGTCGCCGGGACAGGGAACTACGAGCAGTACTTC. This chain uses TRBV13 with TRBJ2-7; 9 nucleotides match TRBD1. Germline V gene sequence: CDR1 PRHDT, CDR2 FYEKMQ (reference sequence). CDR3 length equals 16 residues. Unmatched junction bases numbered 7, after V lost 1 base and J lost 3 bases.

A few counts support this clonotype. V and J are TRBV7-9 and TRBJ2-5; D is undetermined. CDR3 length equals 13 residues. The germline V gene encodes CDR1 SEHNR and CDR2 FQNEAQ (reference sequence). The V end lost 5 bases, the J end lost 7 bases, and 14 bases lay between the germline ends. The CDR3 sequence is CASSLGWDGTQYF. CDR3 nucleotide sequence: TGTGCCAGCAGCCTCGGGTGGGATGGGACCCAGTACTTC.

Many counts were recorded for this clonotype. This chain joins TRBV5-6 and TRBJ2-5; no clear D. The CDR3 runs 14 residues. Germline V gene sequence: CDR1 SGHDT, CDR2 YYEEEE. Trimming removed 3 bases at V and 5 bases at J, with 14 bases between. In DNA, the CDR3 is TGTGCCAGCAGCTCCCGTGCAGGATGGGAGACCCAGTACTTC. Residues: CASSSRAGWETQYF.

The J gene is TRBJ2-5, the V gene TRBV13; perhaps TRBD2 as D (6 bases). The V end was cut by 5 bases, the J end by 5 bases, with 15 bases between. Germline V gene data show CDR1 as PRHDT and CDR2 as FYEKMQ (reference sequence). CDR3 size: 14 residues. The CDR3: CASSPYSGSETQYF. Written as DNA, the CDR3 is TGTGCCAGCAGCCCTTATAGCGGCTCGGAGACCCAGTACTTC.

The chain is built from TRBV6-5 and TRBJ1-1, with 7 bases matching TRBD1. This CDR3 spans 14 amino acids. The germline CDR1 and CDR2 sequences are MNHEY and SVGAGI. Unmatched junction bases numbered 8, after V lost 2 bases and J lost 8 bases. CDR3 region: CASSYEGQGDEAFF. The CDR3 DNA follows: TGTGCCAGCAGTTACGAGGGGCAGGGGGACGAAGCTTTCTTT.

This clonotype was recorded many times. The chain uses TRBV12-3 or TRBV12-4 and TRBJ2-7; possible D gene TRBD2, 5 bases. The CDR3 contains 11 residues. V was clipped by 3 bases and J by 6 bases, with 6 bases between them. The CDR3: CASSFAGEQYF. CDR3 coding DNA: TGTGCCAGCAGTTTTGCGGGCGAGCAGTACTTC.

V is TRBV6-5 and J is TRBJ2-7; TRBD2 matches at 10 bases. The junction had 8 bases not matched to a gene; V was cut back by 6 bases and J by 3 bases. This CDR3 region has 15 residues. From germline, CDR1 is MNHEY and CDR2 SVGAGI. CDR3 in amino acids: CASSVAGGRIYEQYF. In DNA form, the CDR3 reads TGTGCCAGCAGCGTAGCGGGAGGCCGAATCTACGAGCAGTACTTC.

This clonotype was counted many times. This chain links TRBV11-1 with TRBJ2-5; TRBD2 matches at 14 bases. This CDR3 comprises 14 residues. Germline CDR1 is SGHAT and CDR2 is FQDESV (reference sequence). V was pared by 6 bases and J by 9 bases, with 6 bases of the junction left unmatched. The CDR3 sequence is CASRSGTSGSAQYF. Written as DNA, the CDR3 is TGTGCCAGCAGGAGCGGGACTAGCGGGAGTGCCCAGTACTTC.

DNA for the CDR3: TGTGCCAGCAGCCGGACGGAAGGAAGGGCCTACGAGCAGTACTTC. Amino acid sequence: CASSRTEGRAYEQYF. The V call is TRBV7-2, the J call TRBJ2-7, with D unresolved. In germline, CDR1 is SGHTA, CDR2 FQGNSA. The CDR3 has 15 amino acids. V dropped 5 bases and J dropped 2 bases, with 16 bases sitting between them.

The DNA for the CDR3 is TGTGCCAGCAGTGCTGGGACTAGCCGGGCCCAGTACTTC. As protein: CASSAGTSRAQYF. V usage is TRBV25-1 and J usage is TRBJ2-5, with 9 bases matching TRBD2. This CDR3 is built from 13 residues. Germline values: CDR1 MGHDK, CDR2 SYGVNS. Germline trimming cut 4 bases from V and 9 bases from J; bases unmatched to any gene: 6.

This clonotype was seen many times. V gene TRBV12-3 or TRBV12-4 combines with J gene TRBJ2-7; 8 bases align to TRBD1. The trim removed 4 bases at V and 3 bases at J, leaving 5 bases unmatched. The CDR3 sequence is 14 residues long. The CDR3 DNA reads as TGTGCCAGCAGTTCGGACAGGGACCACTACGAGCAGTACTTC. This encodes CASSSDRDHYEQYF.

This clonotype has ten or more counts. The chain couples TRBV19 to TRBJ2-7; TRBD2 aligns across 10 bases. The CDR3 runs 15 residues. CDR1 and CDR2 (germline): LNHDA, SQIVND (reference sequence). Unmatched junction bases numbered 8, after V lost 5 bases and J lost 4 bases. CDR3 sequence reads: CASSPGTSVEYEQYF. The CDR3 nucleotides read TGTGCCAGTAGTCCCGGGACTAGCGTTGAGTACGAGCAGTACTTC. The complete variable domain, with remaining parts taken from reference TRBV19 and TRBJ2-7, reads DGGITQSPKYLFRKEGQNVTLSCEQNLNHDAMYWYRQDPGQGLRLIYYSQIVNDFQKGDIAEGYSVSREKKESFPLTVTSAQKNPTAFYLCASSPGTSVEYEQYFGPGTRLTVT.

The V call is TRBV10-2, the J call TRBJ1-1; D unclear. There are 18 residues in the CDR3. V was trimmed by 2 bases and J by 1 base, leaving 20 bases between them. The germline gives CDR1 WSHSY, CDR2 SAAADI. The CDR3 loop is CASSEDDIGSAGNTEAFF. Written as DNA, the CDR3 is TGCGCCAGCAGTGAGGACGACATCGGGTCCGCGGGGAACACTGAAGCTTTCTTT.

The chain links TRBV12-3 or TRBV12-4 to TRBJ1-4; no firm D call. CDR3 length: 14 residues. Trimming stripped 5 bases from V and 1 base from J, with 8 bases between. The CDR3 region has the DNA TGTGCCAGCAGTCCGAGCGTAACTAATGAAAAACTGTTTTTT. It codes for CASSPSVTNEKLFF.

The chain carries TRBV6-1 and TRBJ1-2; no clear D gene. With 1 base removed from V and 3 bases from J, the gap between germline ends came to 12 bases. Germline values: CDR1 MNHNS, CDR2 SASEGT. The CDR3 contains 15 residues. The CDR3 DNA reads as TGTGCCAGCAGTGAAGTTGCGACCGCGGACTATGGCTACACCTTC. Its protein product is CASSEVATADYGYTF.

This clonotype was counted ten times or more. This chain connects TRBV7-8 to TRBJ2-2, with 13 bases that match TRBD2. Per germline, CDR1 SGHVS and CDR2 FQNEAQ. The CDR3 contains 18 residues. Germline trimming cut 5 bases from V and 3 bases from J; bases unmatched to any gene: 9. The CDR3 is CASSLQGTSGIYTGELFF. CDR3 bases: TGTGCCAGCAGCCTCCAAGGGACTAGCGGGATTTACACCGGGGAGCTGTTTTTT.

The chain uses TRBV7-9 and TRBJ1-6; 8 bases match TRBD1. V shed 2 bases and J 2 bases; nucleotides not matched to a gene: 5. The V gene's germline CDR1 is SEHNR and CDR2 FQNEAQ (reference sequence). This CDR3 has 17 residues. The CDR3 protein is CASSLWTGITYNSPLHF. CDR3 DNA: TGTGCCAGCAGCTTATGGACAGGGATTACCTATAATTCACCCCTCCACTTT. Complete variable domain (other parts from reference TRBV7-9 and TRBJ1-6): DTGVSQNPRHKITKRGQNVTFRCDPISEHNRLYWYRQTLGQGPEFLTYFQNEAQLEKSRLLSDRFSAERPKGSFSTLEIQRTEQGDSAMYLCASSLWTGITYNSPLHFGNGTRLTVT.

In this sample, this clonotype turned up many times. The rearrangement uses TRBV7-8 and TRBJ1-5, with D perhaps matching TRBD1 (5 bases). V dropped 5 bases and J dropped 9 bases, with 20 bases sitting between them. The CDR3 spans 15 residues. The V gene's germline CDR1 is SGHVS and CDR2 FQNEAQ. The CDR3 bases are TGTGCCAGCAGCCCAGCGGGGCAGCCCGGCGGGCCCCAGCATTTT. It translates to CASSPAGQPGGPQHF.

As concerns this clonotype: It may be a read error: a sequence one base away is much more abundant. The rearrangement joins TRBV10-3 to TRBJ1-4, with 7 bases matching TRBD1. The CDR3 sequence is 16 residues long. With 0 bases clipped from V and 4 bases from J, the junction kept 5 bases outside the gene matches. Germline CDR1 and CDR2: ENHRY and SYGVKD. This CDR3 is CAISESYQGDNEKLFF. The CDR3 DNA is TGTGCCATCAGTGAGTCGTACCAGGGGGATAATGAAAAACTGTTTTTT.

This clonotype was recorded many times. The chain's CDR3 is CASRPFVSGANVLTF. In DNA form, the CDR3 reads TGCGCCAGCAGGCCCTTCGTCTCTGGGGCCAACGTCCTGACTTTC. The V gene is TRBV5-1, the J gene TRBJ2-6, with unresolved D. The V gene's germline CDR1 is SGHRS and CDR2 YFSETQ. The ends were cut back, 5 bases at V and 0 bases at J, with 9 bases in the middle. The CDR3 has 15 residues. The entire variable domain, with the rest obtained from reference TRBV5-1 and TRBJ2-6, is as follows: KAGVTQTPRYLIKTRGQQVTLSCSPISGHRSVSWYQQTPGQGLQFLFEYFSETQRNKGNFPGRFSGRQFSNSRSEMNVSTLELGDSALYLCASRPFVSGANVLTFGAGSRLTVL.

The J gene is TRBJ1-1, the V gene TRBV7-9; 7 bases agree with TRBD1. The ends lost 4 bases at V and 5 bases at J; junction bases unmatched: 10. The CDR3 extends over 15 amino acids. Germline assignment: CDR1 SEHNR and CDR2 FQNEAQ (reference sequence). The DNA of the CDR3 is TGTGCCAGCAGCTCCCAGGGGGATCCAATGACTGAAGCTTTCTTT. Protein: CASSSQGDPMTEAFF.